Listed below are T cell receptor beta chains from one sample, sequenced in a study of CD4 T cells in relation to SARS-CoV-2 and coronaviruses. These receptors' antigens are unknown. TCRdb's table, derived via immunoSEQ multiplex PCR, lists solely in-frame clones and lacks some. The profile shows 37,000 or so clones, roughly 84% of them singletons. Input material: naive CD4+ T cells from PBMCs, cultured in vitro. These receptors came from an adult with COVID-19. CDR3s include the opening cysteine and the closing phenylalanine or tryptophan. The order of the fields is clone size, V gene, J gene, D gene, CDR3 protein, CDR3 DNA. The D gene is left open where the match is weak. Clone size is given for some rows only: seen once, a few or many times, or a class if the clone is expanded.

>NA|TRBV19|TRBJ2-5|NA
CASSMGVGETQYF
TGTGCCAGTAGTATGGGGGTAGGAGAGACCCAGTACTTC
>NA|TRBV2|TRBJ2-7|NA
CASRRQRASSYEQYF
TGTGCCAGCAGAAGACAGAGGGCTTCATCCTACGAGCAGTACTTC
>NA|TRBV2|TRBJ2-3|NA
CASSEGWGRRTDTQYF
TGTGCCAGCAGTGAAGGGTGGGGAAGAAGGACAGATACGCAGTATTTT
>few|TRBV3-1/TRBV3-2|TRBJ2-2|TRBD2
CASSPTSGYTGELFF
TGTGCCAGCAGCCCAACTAGCGGGTACACCGGGGAGCTGTTTTTT
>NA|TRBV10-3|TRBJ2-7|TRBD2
CATERAGDGHEQYF
TGTGCCACCGAACGTGCGGGGGACGGTCACGAGCAGTACTTC
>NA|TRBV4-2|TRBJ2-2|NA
CASSQVGAGGELFF
TGTGCCAGCAGCCAAGTAGGGGCGGGCGGGGAGCTGTTTTTT
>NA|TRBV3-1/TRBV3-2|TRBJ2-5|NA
CASSPPSIQETQYF
TGTGCCAGCAGCCCACCGAGTATACAAGAGACCCAGTACTTC
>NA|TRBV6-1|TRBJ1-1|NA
CASSDLVVAFF
TGTGCCAGCAGTGACCTGGTCGTAGCTTTCTTT
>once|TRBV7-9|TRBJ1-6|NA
CASSFRNSPLHF
TGTGCCAGCAGCTTCCGGAATTCACCCCTCCACTTT
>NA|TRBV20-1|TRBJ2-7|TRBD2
CSASRAGGTYEQYF
TGCAGTGCTAGTCGAGCGGGAGGGACCTACGAGCAGTACTTC
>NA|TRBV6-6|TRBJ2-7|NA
CASSYSSASSYEQYF
TGTGCCAGCAGTTACTCATCAGCGAGCTCCTACGAGCAGTACTTC
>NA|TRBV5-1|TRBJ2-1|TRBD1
CASSLAGTGTSYNEQFF
TGCGCCAGCAGCTTGGCGGGGACAGGGACATCCTACAATGAGCAGTTCTTC
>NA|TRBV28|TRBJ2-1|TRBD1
CASSSPYLGQASSYNEQFF
TGTGCCAGCAGTTCTCCTTACCTCGGACAGGCGAGCTCCTACAATGAGCAGTTCTTC
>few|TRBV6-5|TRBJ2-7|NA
CASSYRGPGDEQYF
TGTGCCAGCAGTTATCGGGGTCCAGGGGACGAGCAGTACTTC
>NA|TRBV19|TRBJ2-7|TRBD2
CASSMASGSNEQYF
TGTGCCAGTAGTATGGCTAGCGGGAGTAACGAGCAGTACTTC
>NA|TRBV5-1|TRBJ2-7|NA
CASSPPGSKASYEQYF
TGCGCCAGCAGCCCGCCAGGGTCCAAAGCTTCCTACGAGCAGTACTTC
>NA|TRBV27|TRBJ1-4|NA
CASSSPAGDNEKLFF
TGTGCCAGCAGTTCCCCAGCAGGGGATAATGAAAAACTGTTTTTT
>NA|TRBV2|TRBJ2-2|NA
CASTPGPRIAGELFF
TGTGCCAGCACTCCAGGGCCAAGGATAGCCGGGGAGCTGTTTTTT
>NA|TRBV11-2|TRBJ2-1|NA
CASSFNEQFF
TGTGCCAGCAGCTTCAATGAGCAGTTCTTC
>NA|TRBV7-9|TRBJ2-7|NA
CASSHAVSLQYF
TGTGCCAGCAGCCACGCCGTGAGCCTCCAGTACTTC
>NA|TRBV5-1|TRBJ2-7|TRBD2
CASSLAEGLAGVSGYEQYF
TGCGCCAGCAGCTTGGCGGAGGGACTAGCGGGAGTCTCTGGCTACGAGCAGTACTTC
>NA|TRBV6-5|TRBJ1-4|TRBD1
CASRNTQGNEKLFF
TGTGCCAGCAGGAACACACAGGGGAATGAAAAACTGTTTTTT
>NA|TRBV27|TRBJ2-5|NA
CASSGQPQETQYF
TGTGCCAGCAGCGGACAGCCTCAAGAGACCCAGTACTTC
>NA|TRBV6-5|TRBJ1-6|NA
CASRRGESYNSPLHF
TGTGCCAGCAGGCGGGGGGAGTCCTATAATTCACCCCTCCACTTT
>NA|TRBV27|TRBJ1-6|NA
CASSSARIDSPLHF
TGTGCCAGCAGTTCCGCCCGGATTGACTCACCCCTCCACTTT
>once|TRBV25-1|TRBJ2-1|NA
CASSETNEQFF
TGTGCCAGCAGTGAAACCAATGAGCAGTTCTTC
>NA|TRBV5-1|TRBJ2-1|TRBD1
CASSSSGTGGGSIAYNEQFF
TGCGCCAGCAGCTCATCCGGGACAGGGGGCGGTTCTATTGCCTACAATGAGCAGTTCTTC
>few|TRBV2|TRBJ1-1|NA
CASSDQGLNTEAFF
TGTGCCAGCAGTGACCAGGGGCTGAACACTGAAGCTTTCTTT
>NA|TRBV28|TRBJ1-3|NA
CASSLTGGNTIYF
TGTGCCAGCAGTTTGACAGGAGGAAACACCATATATTTT
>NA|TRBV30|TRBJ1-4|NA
CAWSVIQGEKLFF
TGTGCCTGGAGTGTTATTCAGGGGGAAAAACTGTTTTTT
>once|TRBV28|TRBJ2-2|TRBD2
CASSHPTSRREFQRGTGELFF
TGTGCCAGCAGCCACCCCACGTCTAGGCGGGAGTTCCAACGTGGTACCGGGGAGCTGTTTTTT
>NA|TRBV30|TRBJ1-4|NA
CAWSVHPAGWGEKLFF
TGTGCCTGGAGTGTACACCCGGCCGGTTGGGGTGAAAAACTGTTTTTT
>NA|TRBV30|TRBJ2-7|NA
CAWSFPEVYEQYF
TGTGCCTGGAGTTTCCCGGAAGTCTACGAGCAGTACTTC
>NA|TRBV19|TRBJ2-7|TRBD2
CASSKGLGTYEQYF
TGTGCCAGTAGTAAAGGACTAGGAACCTACGAGCAGTACTTC
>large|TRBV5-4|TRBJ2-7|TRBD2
CASSDSGRDNEQYF
TGTGCCAGCAGCGATAGCGGGAGGGACAACGAGCAGTACTTC
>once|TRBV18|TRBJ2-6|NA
CASSQYGDSGANVLTF
TGTGCCAGCTCACAATATGGGGACTCTGGGGCCAACGTCCTGACTTTC
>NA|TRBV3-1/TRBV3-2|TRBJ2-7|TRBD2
CASSHPGTSGAYEQYF
TGTGCCAGCAGCCATCCCGGGACTAGCGGAGCCTACGAGCAGTACTTC
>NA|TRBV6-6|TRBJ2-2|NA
CASSGPRGGELFF
TGTGCCAGCAGTGGACCAAGGGGTGGGGAGCTGTTTTTT
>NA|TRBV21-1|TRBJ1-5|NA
CASSNANRQGVNQPQHF
TGTGCCAGCAGCAATGCGAATCGACAGGGTGTCAATCAGCCCCAGCATTTT
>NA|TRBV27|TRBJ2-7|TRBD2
CASSPFSGRAGEQYF
TGTGCCAGCAGTCCCTTTAGCGGGAGGGCCGGGGAGCAGTACTTC